The following is a T cell receptor (beta chain) sequence with its context. The antigen is undetermined. A much larger clone differs from this one at a single base, so this may be a read error. The sorted Tregs were CD4+CD25+CD127-/low cells. From the 5' RACE reads, TCRdb called clonotypes with MiXCR, one entry per CDR3 protein. The data hold approximately 60,000 distinct CDR3 sequences, with less than 30% observed a single time. Germline CDR1 MNHEY, CDR2 SVGAGI. CDR3 length equals 16 residues. V lost 8 bases to trimming and J lost 1 base; unmatched junction nucleotides: 5. Study-wide results and limits: In terms of TCR gene usage, tumor memory CD4+ T cells clustered together with blood and lymph node memory CD4+ cells, as well as with lymph node naive CD4+ cells. Greatest tumor Treg TCR overlap was with tumor naive CD4+ cells.

The specimen was tumor-infiltrating Tregs sorted from the breast tumor. The receptor comes from a female donor with breast cancer. The chain is built from TRBV6-5 and TRBJ2-1; 13 nucleotides match TRBD2. CDR3 DNA: TGTGCCAGCGGGAGGACTAGCGGGGGATCCTACAATGAGCAGTTCTTC. This sequence encodes CASGRTSGGSYNEQFF.